This T cell receptor beta chain was profiled in a study of blood T cell repertoires in COVID-19. Study details: Sites in the United States, Italy and Spain provided acute and convalescent COVID-19 samples. Sources were T cells, B-cell-depleted T cells, or PBMCs; the material itself was cDNA or gDNA.

Authors' analysis steps: Amplification of reference gene primers was used by the study to estimate nucleated cell counts. TCRdb keeps only in-frame clones here, not all; method: immunoSEQ multiplex PCR. The DNA was the basis for D and trimming; V, J and clone size are from that table. The repertoire holds some 110,000 clones, with roughly 84% as singletons. V was pared by 4 bases and J by 2 bases, with 8 bases between. The V gene's germline CDR1 is LGHDT and CDR2 YNNKEL (reference sequence). The CDR3 is made up of 13 amino acids. The receptor was derived from a man between 40 and 49 years old with acute or convalescent COVID-19. The chain combines TRBV3-1 (or the pseudogene TRBV3-2) with TRBJ2-5, with a possible D match to TRBD2 (6 bases). The sequenced material came from peripheral blood. In nucleotides, the CDR3 is TGTGCCAGCAGCCTTAGCGGACAAGAGACCCAGTACTTC. Translated, it gives CASSLSGQETQYF.